This TCR beta chain originates from a study of blood T cell repertoires in COVID-19 (dated by TCRdb to 2018 to 2021). In the study overall: Samples covering the acute and convalescent phases of COVID-19 were provided by collaborators in the United States, Italy and Spain. The samples were drawn from the first 160 participants of the ongoing ImmuneRACE study and from 950 to 1,500 subjects provided by 6 global collaborators. The dataset comprised deeply sampled blood TCRbeta repertoires from subjects exposed to, actively infected with, or recovered from COVID-19. Sample metadata almost always included a de-identified subject ID, COVID-19 status, age in years and sex. Where available, HLA class I and class II types were obtained from metadata supplied by the sample provider rather than from assay-based typing. The material from the prospective study consisted of cDNA or gDNA derived from T cells, B-cell-depleted T cells, or PBMCs. A freely available public database, intended as a resource for researchers studying the immune response to SARS-CoV-2, is where the repertoires were released.

The CDR3, cysteine through phenylalanine, is 16 amino acids long. Only the CDR3 portion is preserved as DNA: 48 bases, with reading frame beginning at the first base. Compared with germline, V lacks 6 bases and J lacks 4 bases; bases without a gene match: 10. Looking up the germline V gene yields CDR1 SGHTA and CDR2 FQGNSA. Participants in the prospective study were aged roughly 18 to 100 years, lived in 24 United States geographic areas, and enrolled through a virtual design. Cohort assignment in the prospective study relied on participant-reported clinical history from a screening survey and a study questionnaire. Recovered participants in ImmuneRACE Cohort 3 were defined by two consecutive negative NP/OP PCR tests, clearance by a healthcare professional, or resolution of symptoms. Mobile phlebotomists in the prospective study collected whole blood, serum and a nasopharyngeal or oropharyngeal swab from every participant. Additional blood draws and questionnaires over an approximately two-month period could optionally be provided by prospective study participants. Prospective study blood samples were shipped either frozen or at room temperature before DNA extraction.

General findings and caveats noted by the study authors: Clinical and demographic metadata were provided uncurated, with the amount varying by source and participant.

TCRbeta CDR3 regions were amplified from genomic DNA using the immunoSEQ Assay, a bias-controlled multiplex PCR. Per the source publication's procedure: Within the assay, amplification of reference gene primers was used to estimate how many nucleated cells each sample contained. To quantify the absolute abundance of each unique TCRbeta CDR3 rearrangement, sequence reads were collapsed and filtered. For each sample, productive Simpson clonality was calculated as the square root of Simpson's diversity index across productive rearrangements. The clones in this table, taken by TCRdb from immuneACCESS, are in-frame only. Not every clone is retained; where verified, under half of the shortfall comes from an unresolved V gene, and the cause of the rest is unknown. V and J calls and clone size are given by that table; D and trimming were obtained from the DNA. The sample yields 200,000 to 250,000 clones; 85% were counted once. The ten biggest clones cover 18% of the sample.

A note on this clone: The antigen it binds to is not known. There are no base qualities to consult, and no much larger clone falls within one base.

Material: PBMCs or T cells enriched from blood (not recorded which). This TCR was recovered from a man aged 40-50 years who had recovered from COVID-19. The receptor chain draws on TRBV7-2 and TRBJ1-3; 9 junctional bases match TRBD1. The CDR3: CASSYLQGAAGNTIYF. The bases read TGTGCCAGCAGTTACTTACAGGGGGCTGCGGGAAACACCATATATTTT. With the rest looked up from the reference TRBV7-2 and TRBJ1-3 genes rather than sequenced, the full variable domain is GAGVSQSPSNKVTEKGKDVELRCDPISGHTALYWYRQSLGQGLEFLIYFQGNSAPDKSGLPSDRFSAERTGGSVSTLTIQRTQQEDSAVYLCASSYLQGAAGNTIYFGEGSWLTVV.